This T cell receptor beta chain stems from a study of blood T cell repertoires in COVID-19. This CDR3 is built from 15 residues. The V end lost 8 bases, the J end lost 1 base, and 16 bases lay between the germline ends. The germline gives CDR1 MNHEY, CDR2 SMNVEV (reference sequence). The repertoire was sequenced with immunoSEQ multiplex PCR; TCRdb's copy has only in-frame clones and lacks some. The repertoire includes 59,000 or so clones, approximately 91% of them detected once, and around 1.5% sits in the top ten. Sequencing was done on a sample of peripheral blood. This sequence was found in a human donor in a cohort sampled during active COVID-19. The chain combines TRBV27 with TRBJ2-3; D might be TRBD2 (5 bases). The CDR3 spells CASRPLGEGTDTQYF. The CDR3 DNA reads as TGTGCCAGCCGCCCCCTGGGAGAGGGCACAGATACGCAGTATTTT.